This TCR beta chain derives from a study of human T cells and chemical hapten exposure. General study findings and limits: In comparison with controls, expanded TCRs gave rise to a significantly larger number of large CDR3 similarity clusters.

Details on this clonotype: What it recognizes is unknown.

Regarding time point: patch test 1, 2 weeks after DPC sensitization. As for treatment: therapeutic diphenylcyclopropenone sensitization with weekly scalp DPC. MiXCR, run by TCRdb on the RACE reads, gives a single entry per CDR3 protein. Of about 49,000 distinct CDR3 sequences listed, 8% to 9.5% are singletons. The CDR3 is 12 residues long. Trimming took 6 bases from V and 4 from J, leaving 7 bases between them. Germline V gives CDR1 SEHNR, CDR2 FQNEAQ (reference sequence). The chain couples TRBV7-9 to TRBJ2-1; D ambiguous. The clonotype was recovered from a woman in her forties or fifties with alopecia areata. Some clones in this sample may be carry-over from other donors' samples. This sample comprised whole blood, obtained in connection with sensitization to the hapten diphenylcyclopropenone (DPC). The CDR3 coding sequence is TGTGCCAGCAGGTTACTTTACAATGAGCAGTTCTTC. Its translation is CASRLLYNEQFF.